The T cell receptor beta chain described here comes from a study of early T cells in non-severe SARS-CoV-2 infection. Trimming stripped 0 bases from V and 14 bases from J, with 11 bases between. Per the germline V gene, CDR1 is LGHNT and CDR2 is FRNRAP. The CDR3 runs 12 residues. The library protocol tagged individual cDNA molecules with unique molecular identifiers. TCRdb reanalysed the 5' RACE reads using MiXCR and keeps one entry per CDR3 protein. The sample records 40,000 to 55,000 distinct CDR3 sequences, roughly 4% being singletons. This clonotype was recorded many times. The clonotype originates from an adult who was a healthcare worker with PCR-confirmed SARS-CoV-2 infection or an uninfected control (not recorded which). V is TRBV12-5 and J is TRBJ2-1; no reliable D call. Sequenced: whole blood. Written as DNA, the CDR3 is TGTGCTAGTGGTTTGGTACGAGAGAAAAAGTTCTTC. Translating it yields CASGLVREKKFF.